The clone carrying this T cell receptor beta chain came up many times. Time point specified: newly diagnosed GD, antithyroid drugs for less than 3 months. TCR sequences were obtained from RNA taken from PBMCs. American Thyroid Association guidelines were used to diagnose Graves' disease. This entry belongs to a study of regulatory T cells in long-lasting Graves disease. Across the study: For a period under 3 months, newly diagnosed Graves' patients had taken antithyroid drugs.

Combining iRepertoire HTBI primers with Arm-PCR of CDR3 regions, the authors built TCR beta libraries. Original handling: Analysis of the samples identified 60 to 75 TRBV and more than eleven TRBJ segments. TCRdb recomputed calls from the multiplex PCR reads with MiXCR, one row per CDR3 protein. These V and J calls derive from TCRdb rather than the authors' analysis. In the table there are about 320,000 distinct CDR3 sequences, roughly 18% of which are singletons. CDR1 and CDR2 from the germline V gene are SGDLS and YYNGEE. The CDR3 sequence is 14 residues long. V was cut by 3 bases and J by 7 bases, with 15 bases left in between.

V gene TRBV9 combines with J gene TRBJ2-3, with D tentatively TRBD2 (5 bases). The TCR originated in a female donor with Graves disease. The source material was peripheral blood mononuclear cells (PBMCs), sampled at new diagnosis, from a patient treated with antithyroid drugs. The CDR3 loop reads CASSGLPWENTQYF. CDR3 bases: TGTGCCAGCAGCGGATTACCTTGGGAGAATACGCAGTATTTT.